This TCR beta chain derives from a study of T cell responses to AZD1222 COVID-19 vaccine. Findings and caveats of the study: Baseline testing showed seropositivity in only six AZD1222 recipients.

Some clones are missing from TCRdb's copy, which holds only in-frame ones; the method was immunoSEQ multiplex PCR. The sample comprises 150,000 to 200,000 clones, 80% to 90% of which are singletons, and around 10% rests with the top ten. As concerns this clone: Its antigen is still unknown.

The germline V gene has CDR1 MNHEY and CDR2 SMNVEV (reference sequence). Unmatched junction bases numbered 5, after V lost 5 bases and J lost 7 bases. The CDR3 contains 14 residues. The clonotype originates from an adult who received the AZD1222 COVID-19 vaccine. The J gene is TRBJ2-7, the V gene TRBV27; TRBD2 agrees at 13 bases. The sample was peripheral blood, taken 28 days after the second AZD1222 dose. CDR3 region: CASSPGLAGREQYF. Written as DNA, the CDR3 is TGTGCCAGCAGTCCGGGACTAGCGGGGAGGGAGCAGTACTTC.